This TCR beta chain comes out of a study of cytomegalovirus exposure and HLA in healthy donors. Study as a whole: Unique TCR beta sequences numbering over 100 million came from 150 million to 200 million T cells in an earlier analysis.

Primers for the PCR totalled 60 Vbeta and 13 Jbeta. Some clones are missing from TCRdb's copy, which holds only in-frame ones; the method was immunoSEQ multiplex PCR. The sample includes about 140,000 clones, approximately 79% of them seen just once. The CDR3 runs to 18 residues. V lost 0 bases to trimming and J lost 3 bases; unmatched junction nucleotides: 4. In germline, CDR1 is MNHEY, CDR2 SMNVEV (reference sequence). General study results and limits: The productive fraction for most TCR beta V segments was about 90% or about 30% in an earlier analysis. Cytomegalovirus status, reportedly, was diagnosed with high specificity and sensitivity by the classifier.

Healthy bone marrow donors made up the donor group. Note on this clone: The antigen is not known.

Specimen: PBMCs. The V and J genes are TRBV27 and TRBJ2-1; 14 bases map to TRBD2. This receptor was identified in a woman between 45 and 60 years old in good health and CMV-seropositive. The chain's CDR3 is CASSLSTSGGAIYNEQFF. The CDR3 region has the DNA TGTGCCAGCAGTTTATCGACTAGCGGGGGGGCCATCTACAATGAGCAGTTCTTC.